Listed here are 17 T cell receptor beta chains from one sample, sequenced in a study of blood T cell repertoires in COVID-19. Some clones are missing from TCRdb's copy, which holds only in-frame ones; the method was immunoSEQ multiplex PCR. Here the sample spans around 250,000 clones, roughly 85% being singletons. Specimen: peripheral blood. The source is a man aged 30 to 39 who had recovered from COVID-19.

The CDR3 loop reads CASSPRSGDEKLFF. The CDR3 DNA is TGTGCCAGCAGCCCCAGGTCCGGGGATGAAAAACTGTTTTTT. The V and J genes are TRBV11-2 and TRBJ1-4, with D hard to call. This CDR3 has 14 residues. The V gene's germline CDR1 is SGHAT and CDR2 FQNNGV. The V gene lost 5 bases and the J gene lost 6 bases, with 13 bases spanning the gap. The complete variable domain, with remaining parts taken from reference TRBV11-2 and TRBJ1-4, reads EAGVAQSPRYKIIEKRQSVAFWCNPISGHATLYWYQQILGQGPKLLIQFQNNGVVDDSQLPKDRFSAERLKGVDSTLKIQPAKLEDSAVYLCASSPRSGDEKLFFGSGTQLSVL.

J is TRBJ2-3 and V is TRBV10-1, with unresolved D. The CDR3 covers 12 residues. Trimming stripped 3 bases from V and 8 bases from J, with 9 bases between. The V gene's germline CDR1 is WNHNN and CDR2 SYGVQD (reference sequence). DNA for the CDR3: TGCGCCAGCAGTGACCTATCCGTTACGCAGTATTTT. Translated, it gives CASSDLSVTQYF.

The gene calls are TRBV7-9 and TRBJ1-1; D is undetermined. The CDR3 extends over 13 amino acids. Germline V gene data show CDR1 as SEHNR and CDR2 as FQNEAQ (reference sequence). V lost 1 base to trimming and J lost 7 bases, with 10 bases between them. The CDR3 region has the DNA TGTGCCAGCAGCTTAGGGGCGCGGGGTGAAGCTTTCTTT. It is translated as CASSLGARGEAFF.

This chain connects TRBV9 to TRBJ1-4; TRBD1 might be the D (6 bases). V lost 4 bases, J lost 5 bases, and 12 bases lay in between. The CDR3 is 14 amino acids. CDR1 is SGDLS and CDR2 is YYNGEE in the germline V gene. CDR3 DNA sequence: TGTGCCAGCAGCCCGACGGGGACAAATGAAAAACTGTTTTTT. It codes for CASSPTGTNEKLFF.

J is TRBJ2-1 and V is TRBV11-2, with 9 bases aligning to TRBD2. Looked up from germline, CDR1 is SGHAT and CDR2 is FQNNGV. After removal of 3 bases from V and 2 bases from J, the junction contained 2 bases not matched to a gene. The CDR3 loop spans 15 amino acids. The CDR3 protein is CASSLSGGPYNEQFF. In DNA form, the CDR3 reads TGTGCCAGCAGCTTGAGCGGGGGGCCCTACAATGAGCAGTTCTTC.

The chain recombines TRBV6-6 with TRBJ1-5; TRBD1 agrees at 8 bases. CDR1 MNHNY and CDR2 SVGAGI come from the germline V gene (reference sequence). The V and J ends lost 5 bases and 0 bases, in that order; junction bases with no gene match: 3. This CDR3 has 15 residues. This CDR3 is CASSPDRASNQPQHF. CDR3 coding DNA: TGTGCCAGCAGTCCGGACAGGGCTAGCAATCAGCCCCAGCATTTT.

The chain couples TRBV12-3 or TRBV12-4 to TRBJ1-5; unclear D gene. The CDR3 has 12 amino acids. Trimming removed 6 bases from V and 9 bases from J, with 12 bases in between. The CDR3 nucleotides are TGTGCCAGCAGCCCGACACGTGGGCCCCAGCATTTT. Encoded protein: CASSPTRGPQHF.

The CDR3 sequence: CASSIPIRNLALRSYGYTF. The CDR3 nucleotides read TGTGCCAGTAGTATCCCGATCCGAAACCTTGCCCTAAGGAGCTATGGCTACACCTTC. This chain links TRBV19 with TRBJ1-2; D gene uncertain. Trimming took 3 bases from V and 4 from J, leaving 27 bases between them. This CDR3 comprises 19 residues. Per germline, CDR1 LNHDA and CDR2 SQIVND (reference sequence).

The chain uses TRBV6-5 and TRBJ2-1, with 10 bases fitting TRBD1. V was clipped by 2 bases and J by 5 bases; unmatched bases: 0. The CDR3 contains 14 residues. CDR1 and CDR2 (germline): MNHEY, SVGAGI. CDR3 nucleotide sequence: TGTGCCAGCAGTTACGGGACAGGGGACAATGAGCAGTTCTTC. Translation gives CASSYGTGDNEQFF.

V is TRBV6-5 and J is TRBJ2-4; D may be TRBD1 (5 bases). With 8 bases removed from V and 8 bases from J, the gap between germline ends came to 13 bases. The CDR3 loop spans 12 amino acids. Germline-derived CDR1 and CDR2 are MNHEY and SVGAGI. The CDR3, as DNA: TGTGCCAGCGGGTGGCAGGGATACATTCAGTACTTC. This sequence encodes CASGWQGYIQYF.

The V gene is TRBV10-3, the J gene TRBJ1-1; D ambiguous. The CDR3 loop spans 13 amino acids. Trimming shortened V by 4 bases and J by 0 bases, and 6 bases separated the two germline ends. The V gene's germline CDR1 is ENHRY and CDR2 SYGVKD. This chain's CDR3 is CAISAGVNTEAFF. The CDR3 DNA reads as TGTGCCATCAGTGCCGGGGTGAACACTGAAGCTTTCTTT.

A note on this clone: This sample includes further DNA sequences coding for the same CDR3. The rearrangement uses TRBV30 and TRBJ1-4; D remains ambiguous. V was shortened by 2 bases and J by 8 bases, with 9 bases between the two germline ends. The germline gives CDR1 GTSNPN, CDR2 SVGIG (reference sequence). CDR3 length equals 12 residues. CDR3 DNA sequence: TGTGCCTGGAGTCCATCCGGGGAAAAACTGTTTTTT. It encodes CAWSPSGEKLFF.

The gene calls are TRBV14 and TRBJ1-1, with D perhaps TRBD1 (6 bases). V lost 1 base and J lost 8, with 20 bases in between. The CDR3 loop spans 16 amino acids. Germline CDR1 is SGHDN and CDR2 is FVKESK. The CDR3 coding sequence is TGTGCCAGCAGCCAAGGAGTGTTTTGGGGGCGCGGAGAAGCTTTCTTT. It yields the protein CASSQGVFWGRGEAFF.

This chain uses TRBV2 with TRBJ2-5; tentatively, D is TRBD1 (6 bases). The CDR3 covers 15 residues. Trimming left V 9 bases short and J 1 base short, with 18 bases between. Germline values: CDR1 SNHLY, CDR2 FYNNEI. For the CDR3, the DNA is TGTGCCAGTAAACACCAAAGGGGGTCCCAAGAGACCCAGTACTTC. This gives the protein CASKHQRGSQETQYF.

The rearrangement joins TRBV24-1 to TRBJ1-2, with D maybe TRBD1 (5 bases). Germline V gene sequence: CDR1 KGHDR, CDR2 SFDVKD. The CDR3 spans 15 residues. Trimming shortened V by 5 bases and J by 3 bases, and 15 bases separated the two germline ends. As DNA, the CDR3 is TGTGCCACCAGTGTGGGGGGGGTTCGCGACTATGGCTACACCTTC. It yields the protein CATSVGGVRDYGYTF.

The rearrangement joins TRBV10-2 to TRBJ2-3; the match to TRBD2 covers 11 bases. The trim removed 2 bases at V and 8 bases at J, leaving 6 bases unmatched. This CDR3 has 15 amino acids. Germline-derived CDR1 and CDR2 are WSHSY and SAAADI. Here the CDR3 DNA reads TGCGCCAGCAGTGAGAGTAGCGGGGGGGTGGGTACGCAGTATTTT. Protein product: CASSESSGGVGTQYF.

CDR3 residues: CASSQVLEILSGELFF. CDR3 nucleotide sequence: TGTGCCAGCAGCCAAGTTCTAGAAATCTTATCCGGGGAGCTGTTTTTT. The chain recombines TRBV3-1 (or the pseudogene TRBV3-2) with TRBJ2-2; D gene unclear. The CDR3 runs to 16 residues. CDR1 and CDR2 from the germline V gene are LGHDT and YNNKEL (reference sequence). Between the trimmed V and J ends, which lost 1 base and 6 bases, there was a span of 15 bases.